The clone carrying this T cell receptor beta chain appeared once. The antigen remains undetermined. The data were taken from a study of T cell responses to AZD1222 COVID-19 vaccine. Study-level results: Only 5 or 6 AZD1222 recipients were seropositive at baseline. Scientists sampled the repertoires only once the peak T cell response had passed.

The CDR3 is 15 amino acids. Germline CDR1 reads SGHRS; CDR2 reads YFSETQ. The germline V and J ends were trimmed by 2 bases and 3 bases, with 11 bases remaining between them. Assay: immunoSEQ multiplex PCR; the TCRdb copy retains only in-frame clones and omits some. The sample has some 200,000 clones; 90% are singletons. This specimen was peripheral blood, taken on day 0 of AZD1222 vaccination. The sequence derives from an adult in good health. J is TRBJ2-2 and V is TRBV5-1; D gene uncertain. The CDR3: CASSLTTPDTGELFF. The CDR3 region has the DNA TGCGCCAGCAGCTTAACCACCCCCGACACCGGGGAGCTGTTTTTT.